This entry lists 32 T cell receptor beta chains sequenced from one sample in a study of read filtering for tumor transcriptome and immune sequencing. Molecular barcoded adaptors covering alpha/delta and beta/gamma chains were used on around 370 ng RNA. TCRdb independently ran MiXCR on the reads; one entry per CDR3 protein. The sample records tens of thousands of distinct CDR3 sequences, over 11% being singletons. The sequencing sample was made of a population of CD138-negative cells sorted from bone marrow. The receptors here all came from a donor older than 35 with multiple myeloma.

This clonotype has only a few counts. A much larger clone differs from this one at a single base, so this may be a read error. The CDR3 DNA sequence: TGTGCCAGCAGCCCCATAGCGGGTCCCTACAATGGGCAGTTCTTC. It encodes CASSPIAGPYNGQFF. The rearrangement links TRBV7-3 to TRBJ2-1; 7 bases are a match to TRBD2. The CDR3 runs to 15 residues. CDR1 and CDR2 from the germline V gene are SGHTA and FQGTGA. The full variable domain, its missing parts supplied by reference TRBV7-3 and TRBJ2-1, is GAGVSQTPSNKVTEKGKYVELRCDPISGHTALYWYRQSLGQGPEFLIYFQGTGAADDSGLPNDRFFAVRPEGSVSTLKIQRTERGDSAVYLCASSPIAGPYNGQFFGPGTRLTVL.

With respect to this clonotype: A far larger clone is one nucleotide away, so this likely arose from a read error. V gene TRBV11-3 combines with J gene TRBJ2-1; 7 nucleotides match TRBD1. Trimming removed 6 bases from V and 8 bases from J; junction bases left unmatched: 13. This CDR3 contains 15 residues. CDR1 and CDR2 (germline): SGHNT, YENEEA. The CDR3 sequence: CASRPPRTGGHEQFF. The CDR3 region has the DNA TGTGCCAGCAGGCCTCCACGGACAGGCGGCCATGAGCAGTTCTTC.

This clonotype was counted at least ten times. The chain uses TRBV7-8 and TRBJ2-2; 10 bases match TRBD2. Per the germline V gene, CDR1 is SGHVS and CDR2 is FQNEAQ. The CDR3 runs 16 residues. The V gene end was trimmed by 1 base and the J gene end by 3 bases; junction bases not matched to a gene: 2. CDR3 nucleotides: TGTGCCAGCAGCTTAGTTCTAGCGGGAGACACCGGGGAGCTGTTTTTT. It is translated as CASSLVLAGDTGELFF. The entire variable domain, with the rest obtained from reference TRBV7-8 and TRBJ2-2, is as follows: GAGVSQSPRYKVAKRGQDVALRCDPISGHVSLFWYQQALGQGPEFLTYFQNEAQLDKSGLPSDRFFAERPEGSVSTLKIQRTQQEDSAVYLCASSLVLAGDTGELFFGEGSRLTVL.

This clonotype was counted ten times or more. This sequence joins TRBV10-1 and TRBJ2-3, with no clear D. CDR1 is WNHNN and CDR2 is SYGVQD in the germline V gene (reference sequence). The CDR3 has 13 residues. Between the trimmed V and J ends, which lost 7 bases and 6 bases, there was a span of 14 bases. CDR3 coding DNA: TGCGCCAGCAAGGGCAGCCCCGGGGATACGCAGTATTTT. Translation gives CASKGSPGDTQYF.

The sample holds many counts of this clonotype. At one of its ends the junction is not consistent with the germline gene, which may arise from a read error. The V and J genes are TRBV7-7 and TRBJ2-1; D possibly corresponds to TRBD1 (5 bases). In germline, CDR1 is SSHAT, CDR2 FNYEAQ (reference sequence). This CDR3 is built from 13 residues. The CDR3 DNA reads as TGTGCTAGCAGCTTAGGGGTAGAACGGGAGCAGTTCTTC. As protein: CASSLGVEREQFF.

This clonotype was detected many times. The CDR3 is CASSFRGGGQGAAQNYNEQFF. The CDR3 DNA reads as TGCGCCAGCAGCTTCCGAGGTGGGGGACAGGGGGCCGCACAGAATTACAATGAGCAGTTCTTC. The V and J genes are TRBV5-1 and TRBJ2-1; TRBD1 matches 12 bases. Per the germline V gene, CDR1 is SGHRS and CDR2 is YFSETQ. This CDR3 has 21 amino acids. V lost 2 bases to trimming and J lost 4 bases; unmatched junction nucleotides: 19.

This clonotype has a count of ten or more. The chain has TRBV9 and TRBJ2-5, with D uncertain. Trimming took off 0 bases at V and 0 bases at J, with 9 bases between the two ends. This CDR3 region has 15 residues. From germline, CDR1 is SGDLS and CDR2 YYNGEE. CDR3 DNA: TGTGCCAGCAGCGTAGATGTGACCGACCAAGAGACCCAGTACTTC. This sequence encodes CASSVDVTDQETQYF.

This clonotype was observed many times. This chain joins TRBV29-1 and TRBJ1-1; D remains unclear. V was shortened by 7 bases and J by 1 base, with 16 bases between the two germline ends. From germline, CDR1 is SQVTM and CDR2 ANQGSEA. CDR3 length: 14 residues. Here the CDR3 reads CSAQNGRTNTEAFF. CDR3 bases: TGCAGCGCCCAGAACGGCAGGACGAACACTGAAGCTTTCTTT. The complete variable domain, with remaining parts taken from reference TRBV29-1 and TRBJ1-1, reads SAVISQKPSRDICQRGTSLTIQCQVDSQVTMMFWYRQQPGQSLTLIATANQGSEATYESGFVIDKFPISRPNLTFSTLTVSNMSPEDSSIYLCSAQNGRTNTEAFFGQGTRLTVV.

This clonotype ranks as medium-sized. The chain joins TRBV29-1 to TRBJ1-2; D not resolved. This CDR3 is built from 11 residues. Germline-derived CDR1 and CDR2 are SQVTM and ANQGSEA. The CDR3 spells CSLAGHYGYTF. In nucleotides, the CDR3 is TGCAGTCTCGCGGGCCACTATGGCTACACCTTC.

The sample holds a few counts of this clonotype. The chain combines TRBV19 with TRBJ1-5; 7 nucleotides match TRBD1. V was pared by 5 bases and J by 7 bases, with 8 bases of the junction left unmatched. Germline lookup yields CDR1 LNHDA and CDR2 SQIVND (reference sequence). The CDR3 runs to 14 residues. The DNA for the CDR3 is TGTGCCAGTAGTTATGACAGGGTTGGGCAGCCCCAGCATTTT. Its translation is CASSYDRVGQPQHF. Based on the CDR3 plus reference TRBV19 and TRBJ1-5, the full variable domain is DGGITQSPKYLFRKEGQNVTLSCEQNLNHDAMYWYRQDPGQGLRLIYYSQIVNDFQKGDIAEGYSVSREKKESFPLTVTSAQKNPTAFYLCASSYDRVGQPQHFGDGTRLSIL.

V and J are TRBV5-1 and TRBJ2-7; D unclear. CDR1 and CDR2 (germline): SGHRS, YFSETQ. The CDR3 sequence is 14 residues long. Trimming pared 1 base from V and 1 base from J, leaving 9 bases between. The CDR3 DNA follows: TGCGCCAGCAGCTTGAGCGTTGGGTCCTACGAGCAGTACTTC. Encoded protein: CASSLSVGSYEQYF.

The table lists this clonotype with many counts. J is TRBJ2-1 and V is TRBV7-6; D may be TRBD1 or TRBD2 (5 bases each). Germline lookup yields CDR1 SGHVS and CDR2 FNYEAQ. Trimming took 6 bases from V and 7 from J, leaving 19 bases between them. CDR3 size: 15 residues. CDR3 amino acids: CASSPPGRTYNEQFF. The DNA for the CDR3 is TGTGCCAGCAGTCCCCCGGGACGGACTTATAATGAGCAGTTCTTC.

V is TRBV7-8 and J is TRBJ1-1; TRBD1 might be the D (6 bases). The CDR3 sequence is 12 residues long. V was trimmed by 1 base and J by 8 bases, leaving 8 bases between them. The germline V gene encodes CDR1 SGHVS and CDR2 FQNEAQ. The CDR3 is CASSLGGAEAFF. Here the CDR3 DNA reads TGTGCCAGCAGCTTAGGGGGGGCAGAAGCTTTCTTT.

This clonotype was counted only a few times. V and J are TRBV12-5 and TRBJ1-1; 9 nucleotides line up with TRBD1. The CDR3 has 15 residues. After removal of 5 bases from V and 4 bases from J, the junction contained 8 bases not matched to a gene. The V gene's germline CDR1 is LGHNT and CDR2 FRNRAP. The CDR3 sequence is CASGTGQGGTTEAFF. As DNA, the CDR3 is TGTGCTAGTGGTACGGGACAGGGAGGGACCACTGAAGCTTTCTTT.

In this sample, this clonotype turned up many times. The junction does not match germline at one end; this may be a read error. The CDR3: CASSWTSGSNEQFF. CDR3 nucleotides: TGTGCTAGCAGCTGGACTAGCGGGAGTAATGAGCAGTTCTTC. V usage is TRBV7-7 and J usage is TRBJ2-1; 13 nucleotides match TRBD2. Germline V gives CDR1 SSHAT, CDR2 FNYEAQ (reference sequence). CDR3 length: 14 residues.

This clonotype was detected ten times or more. The CDR3 sequence is CASSLEWGAGTGELFF. The DNA of the CDR3 is TGCGCCAGCAGCTTGGAATGGGGCGCTGGCACCGGGGAGCTGTTTTTT. This chain links TRBV5-1 with TRBJ2-2, with TRBD1 as a possible D gene (5 bases). The V gene lost 0 bases and the J gene lost 4 bases, with 13 bases spanning the gap. The CDR3 contains 16 residues. Germline V lookup: CDR1 SGHRS, CDR2 YFSETQ.

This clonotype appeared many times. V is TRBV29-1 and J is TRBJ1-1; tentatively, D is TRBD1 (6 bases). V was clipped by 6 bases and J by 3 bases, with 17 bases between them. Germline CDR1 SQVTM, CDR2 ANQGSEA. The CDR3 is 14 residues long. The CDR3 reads CSVHQGRGDTEAFF. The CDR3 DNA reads TGCAGCGTCCATCAGGGGAGGGGGGACACTGAAGCTTTCTTT.

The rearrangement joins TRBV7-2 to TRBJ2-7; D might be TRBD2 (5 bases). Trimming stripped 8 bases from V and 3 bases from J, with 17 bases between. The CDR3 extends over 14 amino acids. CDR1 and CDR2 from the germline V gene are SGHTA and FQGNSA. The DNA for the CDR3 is TGTGCCAGCGCCGTAAGAAGGAGCGGCTACGAGCAGTACTTC. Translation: CASAVRRSGYEQYF.

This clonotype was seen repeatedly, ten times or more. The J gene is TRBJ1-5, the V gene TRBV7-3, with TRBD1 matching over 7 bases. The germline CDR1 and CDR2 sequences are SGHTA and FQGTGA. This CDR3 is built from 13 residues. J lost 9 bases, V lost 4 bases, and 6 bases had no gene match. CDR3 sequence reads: CASSSTGKGPQHF. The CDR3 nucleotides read TGTGCCAGCAGCTCGACAGGGAAGGGGCCCCAGCATTTT.

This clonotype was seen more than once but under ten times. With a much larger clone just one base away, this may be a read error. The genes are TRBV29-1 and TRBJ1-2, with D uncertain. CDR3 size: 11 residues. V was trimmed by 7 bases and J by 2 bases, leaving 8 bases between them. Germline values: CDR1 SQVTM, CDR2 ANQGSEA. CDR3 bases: TGCAGCGCGTCAGAGAACTATGGCTACACCTTC. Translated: CSASENYGYTF.

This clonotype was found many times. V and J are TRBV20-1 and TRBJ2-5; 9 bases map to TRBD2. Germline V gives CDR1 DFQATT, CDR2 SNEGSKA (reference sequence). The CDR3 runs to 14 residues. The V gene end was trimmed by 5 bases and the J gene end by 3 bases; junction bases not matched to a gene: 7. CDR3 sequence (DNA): TGCAGTGCTGACTTGGGACTAGCCAAAGAGACCCAGTACTTC. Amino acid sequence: CSADLGLAKETQYF.

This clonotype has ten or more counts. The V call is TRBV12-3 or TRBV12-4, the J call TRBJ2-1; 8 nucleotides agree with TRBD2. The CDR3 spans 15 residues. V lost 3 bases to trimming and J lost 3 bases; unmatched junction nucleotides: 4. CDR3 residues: CASSLRRGVYNEQFF. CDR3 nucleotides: TGTGCCAGCAGTTTGCGGCGGGGGGTCTACAATGAGCAGTTCTTC.

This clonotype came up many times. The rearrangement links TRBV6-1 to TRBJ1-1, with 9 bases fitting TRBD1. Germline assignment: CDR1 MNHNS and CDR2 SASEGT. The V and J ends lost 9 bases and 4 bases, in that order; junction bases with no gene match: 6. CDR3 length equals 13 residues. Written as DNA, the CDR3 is TGTGCCAGTAGGGACAGGGCGGCCACTGAAGCTTTCTTT. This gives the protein CASRDRAATEAFF.

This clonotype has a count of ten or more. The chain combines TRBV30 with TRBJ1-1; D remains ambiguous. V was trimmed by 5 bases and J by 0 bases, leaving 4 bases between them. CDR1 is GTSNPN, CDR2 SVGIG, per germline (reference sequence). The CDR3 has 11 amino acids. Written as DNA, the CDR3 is TGTGCCTGGCAACTGAACACTGAAGCTTTCTTT. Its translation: CAWQLNTEAFF.

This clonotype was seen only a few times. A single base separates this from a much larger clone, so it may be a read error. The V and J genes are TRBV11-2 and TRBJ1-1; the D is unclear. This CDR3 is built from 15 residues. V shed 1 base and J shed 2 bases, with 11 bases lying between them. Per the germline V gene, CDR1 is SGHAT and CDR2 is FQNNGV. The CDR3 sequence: CASSLGRQTNTEAFF. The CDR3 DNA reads TGTGCCAGCAGCTTAGGTCGGCAGACTAACACTGAAGCTTTCTTT.

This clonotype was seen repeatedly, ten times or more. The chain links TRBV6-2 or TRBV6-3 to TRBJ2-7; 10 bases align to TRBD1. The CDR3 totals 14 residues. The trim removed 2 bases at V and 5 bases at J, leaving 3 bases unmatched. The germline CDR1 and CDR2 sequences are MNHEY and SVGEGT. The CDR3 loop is CASSYRDRGNEQYF. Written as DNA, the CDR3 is TGTGCCAGCAGTTACAGGGACAGGGGCAACGAGCAGTACTTC.

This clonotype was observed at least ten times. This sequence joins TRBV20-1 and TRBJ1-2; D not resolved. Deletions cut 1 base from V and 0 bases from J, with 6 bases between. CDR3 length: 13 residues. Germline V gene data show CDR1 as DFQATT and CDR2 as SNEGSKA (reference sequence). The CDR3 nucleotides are TGCAGTGCTAGAGGCCTAGCTAACTATGGCTACACCTTC. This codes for CSARGLANYGYTF.

The CDR3 DNA is TGTGCCACCAGCAGAGGAGGGAAGAACAATGAGCAGTTCTTC. Residues: CATSRGGKNNEQFF. The rearrangement links TRBV15 to TRBJ2-1, with a weak D call TRBD2 (5 bases). The germline V gene has CDR1 LNHNV and CDR2 YYDKDF (reference sequence). Trimming took off 1 base at V and 5 bases at J, with 9 bases between the two ends. The CDR3 totals 14 residues.

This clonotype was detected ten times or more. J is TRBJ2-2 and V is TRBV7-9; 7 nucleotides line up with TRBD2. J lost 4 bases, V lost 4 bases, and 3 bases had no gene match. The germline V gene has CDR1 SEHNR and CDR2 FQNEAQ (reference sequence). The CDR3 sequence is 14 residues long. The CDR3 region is CASSSGRFTGELFF. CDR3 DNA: TGTGCCAGCAGCTCCGGGAGGTTCACCGGGGAGCTGTTTTTT.

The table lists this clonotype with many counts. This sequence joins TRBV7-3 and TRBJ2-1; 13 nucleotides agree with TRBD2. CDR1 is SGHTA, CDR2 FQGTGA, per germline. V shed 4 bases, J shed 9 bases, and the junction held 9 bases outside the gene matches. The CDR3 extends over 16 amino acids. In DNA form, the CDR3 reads TGTGCCAGCAGCTCAGGACTAGCGGGAGCATTGGGTGAGCAGTTCTTC. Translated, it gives CASSSGLAGALGEQFF.

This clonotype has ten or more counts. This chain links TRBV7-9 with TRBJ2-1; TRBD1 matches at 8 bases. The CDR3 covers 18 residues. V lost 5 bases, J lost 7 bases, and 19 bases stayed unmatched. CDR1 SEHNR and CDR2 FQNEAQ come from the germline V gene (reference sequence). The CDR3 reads CASSAKTQTGGKSNEQFF. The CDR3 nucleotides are TGTGCCAGCAGCGCTAAAACTCAAACAGGGGGGAAATCAAATGAGCAGTTCTTC.

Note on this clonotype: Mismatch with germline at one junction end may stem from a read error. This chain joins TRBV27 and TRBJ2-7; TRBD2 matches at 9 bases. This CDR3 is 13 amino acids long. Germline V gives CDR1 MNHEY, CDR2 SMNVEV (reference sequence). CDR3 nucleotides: TGTGCCAGCAGTTTCCGCGGGAGGGCCGACTCGCACTTC. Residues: CASSFRGRADSHF.